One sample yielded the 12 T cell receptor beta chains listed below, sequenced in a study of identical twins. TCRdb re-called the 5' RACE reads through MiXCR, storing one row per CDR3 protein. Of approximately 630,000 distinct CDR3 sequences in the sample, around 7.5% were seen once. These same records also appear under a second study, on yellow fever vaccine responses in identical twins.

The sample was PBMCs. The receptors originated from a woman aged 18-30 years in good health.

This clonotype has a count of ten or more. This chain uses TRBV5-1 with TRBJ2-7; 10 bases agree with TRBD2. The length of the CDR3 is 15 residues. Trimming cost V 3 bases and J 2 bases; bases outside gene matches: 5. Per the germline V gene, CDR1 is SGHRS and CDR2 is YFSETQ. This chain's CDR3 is CASSSGTSATYEQYF. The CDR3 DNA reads TGCGCCAGCAGCTCCGGGACTAGCGCGACCTACGAGCAGTACTTC. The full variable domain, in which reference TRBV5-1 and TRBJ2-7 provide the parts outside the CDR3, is KAGVTQTPRYLIKTRGQQVTLSCSPISGHRSVSWYQQTPGQGLQFLFEYFSETQRNKGNFPGRFSGRQFSNSRSEMNVSTLELGDSALYLCASSSGTSATYEQYFGPGTRLTVT.

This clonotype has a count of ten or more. CDR3 sequence: CASSQDLTNTDTQYF. In DNA form, the CDR3 reads TGTGCCAGCAGCCAAGATTTGACCAACACAGATACGCAGTATTTT. The chain is built from TRBV13 and TRBJ2-3; D gene ambiguous. The V and J ends lost 5 bases and 2 bases respectively, with 14 bases between them. This CDR3 has 15 residues. Per germline, CDR1 PRHDT and CDR2 FYEKMQ (reference sequence).

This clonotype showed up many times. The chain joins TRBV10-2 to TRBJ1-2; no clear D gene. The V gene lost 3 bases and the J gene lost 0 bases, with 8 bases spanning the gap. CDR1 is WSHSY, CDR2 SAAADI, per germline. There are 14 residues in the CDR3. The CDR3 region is CASSDGGTNYGYTF. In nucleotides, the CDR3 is TGCGCCAGCAGTGACGGCGGCACTAACTATGGCTACACCTTC.

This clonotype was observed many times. The CDR3 region is CASSGPYGYTF. The CDR3 DNA is TGCGCCAGCAGCGGCCCCTATGGCTACACCTTC. J is TRBJ1-2 and V is TRBV5-1, with no clear D. Germline CDR1 is SGHRS and CDR2 is YFSETQ. Trimming removed 4 bases at V and 4 bases at J, with 5 bases between. This CDR3 is 11 amino acids long.

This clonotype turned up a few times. This CDR3 is CASSQVRGSFQETQYF. The CDR3 nucleotides are TGCGCCAGCAGCCAAGTGAGGGGATCTTTCCAAGAGACCCAGTACTTC. The chain uses TRBV4-1 and TRBJ2-5; tentatively, D is TRBD1 or TRBD2 (5 bases each). Germline lookup yields CDR1 MGHRA and CDR2 YSYEKL. Trimming left V 1 base short and J 1 base short, with 13 bases between. CDR3 length: 16 amino acids.

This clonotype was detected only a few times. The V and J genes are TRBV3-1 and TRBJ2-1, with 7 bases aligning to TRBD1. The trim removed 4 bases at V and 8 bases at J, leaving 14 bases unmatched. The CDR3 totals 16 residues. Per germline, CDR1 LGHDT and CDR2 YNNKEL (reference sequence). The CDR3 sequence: CASSLRTGRGVDEQFF. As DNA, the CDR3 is TGTGCCAGCAGCCTTCGGACAGGAAGGGGCGTGGATGAGCAGTTCTTC.

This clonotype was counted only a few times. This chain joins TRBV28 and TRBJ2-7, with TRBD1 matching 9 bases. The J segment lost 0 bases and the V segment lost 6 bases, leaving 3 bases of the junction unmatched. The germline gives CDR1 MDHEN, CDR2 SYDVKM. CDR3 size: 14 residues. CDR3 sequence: CASRAQGASYEQYF. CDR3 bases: TGTGCCAGCAGGGCACAGGGGGCCTCCTACGAGCAGTACTTC. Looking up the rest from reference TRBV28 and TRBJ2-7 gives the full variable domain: DVKVTQSSRYLVKRTGEKVFLECVQDMDHENMFWYRQDPGLGLRLIYFSYDVKMKEKGDIPEGYSVSREKKERFSLILESASTNQTSMYLCASRAQGASYEQYFGPGTRLTVT.

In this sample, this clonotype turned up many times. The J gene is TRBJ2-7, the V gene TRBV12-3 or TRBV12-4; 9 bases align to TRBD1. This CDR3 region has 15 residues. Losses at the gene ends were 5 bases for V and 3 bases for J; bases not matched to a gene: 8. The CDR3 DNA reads TGTGCCAGCAGTCCCCGGGACAGGGAGAGCTACGAGCAGTACTTC. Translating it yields CASSPRDRESYEQYF.

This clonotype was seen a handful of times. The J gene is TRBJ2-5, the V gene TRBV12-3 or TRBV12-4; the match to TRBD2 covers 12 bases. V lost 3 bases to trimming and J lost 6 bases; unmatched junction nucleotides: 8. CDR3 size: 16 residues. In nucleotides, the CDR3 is TGTGCCAGCAGTTTTGGCCTAGCGGGAGGGGTAAAGACCCAGTACTTC. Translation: CASSFGLAGGVKTQYF.

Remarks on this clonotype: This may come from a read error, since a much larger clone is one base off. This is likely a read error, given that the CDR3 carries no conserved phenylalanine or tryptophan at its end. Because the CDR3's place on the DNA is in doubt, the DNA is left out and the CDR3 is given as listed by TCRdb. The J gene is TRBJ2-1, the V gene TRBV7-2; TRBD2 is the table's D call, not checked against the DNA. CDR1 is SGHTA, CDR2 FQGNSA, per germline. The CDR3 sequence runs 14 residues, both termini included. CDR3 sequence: CASSTSRASHWKFI.

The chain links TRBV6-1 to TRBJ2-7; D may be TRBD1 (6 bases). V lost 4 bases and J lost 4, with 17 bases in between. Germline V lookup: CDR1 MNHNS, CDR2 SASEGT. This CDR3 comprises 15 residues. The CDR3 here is CASSVRKDRFYEQYV. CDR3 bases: TGTGCCAGCAGTGTCCGAAAGGACAGATTTTACGAGCAGTACGTC.

CDR3 nucleotide sequence: TGCGCCAGCAGCTTAAACCTAGCCCAGGAAGAGACCCAGTACTTC. Encoded protein: CASSLNLAQEETQYF. This chain connects TRBV5-1 to TRBJ2-5; TRBD2 might be the D (5 bases). This CDR3 contains 15 residues. Germline V gene lookup returns CDR1 SGHRS and CDR2 YFSETQ. The V and J ends lost 2 bases and 3 bases respectively, with 14 bases between them.